Listed here is a single TCR beta chain. Its antigen target is currently unknown. No per-base quality is available; no much larger clone lies one base away. This entry is derived from a study of T cell changes during pregnancy in multiple sclerosis (dated by TCRdb to the late 2010s). Describing the broader study: The study examined how the T cell repertoire changed over the course of pregnancy in women with multiple sclerosis.

From a lookup of the germline V gene (reference sequence), CDR1 and CDR2 are SSHAT and FNYEAQ. The V end gives up 5 bases and the J end 4 bases, leaving 13 bases in the junction not matched to a gene. The cysteine opens and the phenylalanine closes a CDR3 of 19 amino acids. Just the 57-base CDR3 DNA is kept, in frame starting at base 1. Libraries came from the immunoSEQ multiplex PCR assay. TCRdb carries this immuneACCESS record with in-frame sequences only. Its versions omit some clonotypes, under half of them owing to an unresolved V gene in the studies checked, with the rest unexplained. Counted in this sample were roughly 46,000 clones; approximately 92% of them appeared once. Jointly, the top ten make up under 4.5% of the sample.

Recombination linked TRBV7-7 to TRBJ2-1; 14 bases in the junction line up with TRBD2. Sample: CD8+ T cells from peripheral blood mononuclear cells, taken after pregnancy. This TCR was recovered from a female donor with multiple sclerosis, enrolled in a pregnancy study. The CDR3 region reads CASSQRLAGGPAAYNEQFF. The DNA reads as follows: TGTGCCAGCAGCCAGCGACTAGCGGGAGGGCCCGCCGCGTACAATGAGCAGTTCTTC. The variable domain in full, with residues beyond the CDR3 obtained from the reference TRBV7-7 and TRBJ2-1 genes, is GAGVSQSPRYKVTKRGQDVTLRCDPISSHATLYWYQQALGQGPEFLTYFNYEAQPDKSGLPSDRFSAERPEGSISTLTIQRTEQRDSAMYRCASSQRLAGGPAAYNEQFFGPGTRLTVL.